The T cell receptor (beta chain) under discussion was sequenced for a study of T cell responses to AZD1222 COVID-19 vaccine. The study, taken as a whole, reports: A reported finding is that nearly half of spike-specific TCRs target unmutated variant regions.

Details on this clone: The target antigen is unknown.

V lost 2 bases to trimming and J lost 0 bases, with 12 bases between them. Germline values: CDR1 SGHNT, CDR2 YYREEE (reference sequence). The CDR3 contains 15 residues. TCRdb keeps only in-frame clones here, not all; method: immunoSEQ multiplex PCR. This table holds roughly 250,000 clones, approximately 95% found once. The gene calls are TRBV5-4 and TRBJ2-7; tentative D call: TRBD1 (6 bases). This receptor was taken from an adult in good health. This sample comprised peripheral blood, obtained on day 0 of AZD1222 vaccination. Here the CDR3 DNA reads TGTGCCAGCAGCTTCGGTACAGGGACCTCCTACGAGCAGTACTTC. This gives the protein CASSFGTGTSYEQYF.